The clone carrying this T cell receptor beta chain was counted only a few times. The entry originates in a study of blood T cell repertoires in COVID-19. Study-wide context: Some COVID-19 samples were acute and others convalescent; all came from the United States, Italy and Spain. T cells, B-cell-depleted T cells, or PBMCs supplied cDNA or gDNA.

Germline V gives CDR1 MNHEY, CDR2 SVGEGT. The CDR3 is 13 residues long. Deletions cut 0 bases from V and 7 bases from J, with 9 bases between. As originally analysed: Reference gene primer amplification yielded estimated nucleated cell counts. Sequencing used immunoSEQ multiplex PCR; TCRdb keeps in-frame clones, though not all of them. From that table come the V and J calls and clone size; the DNA was used to work out D and trimming. The sample has roughly 41,000 clones, approximately 80% seen once. Specimen: peripheral blood. The chain recombines TRBV6-2 or TRBV6-3 with TRBJ1-1; D gene ambiguous. The TCR originated in a woman aged 80 or over with acute or convalescent COVID-19. CDR3 residues: CASSYSRTGEAFF. CDR3 in DNA: TGTGCCAGCAGTTACTCGAGAACCGGTGAAGCTTTCTTT.